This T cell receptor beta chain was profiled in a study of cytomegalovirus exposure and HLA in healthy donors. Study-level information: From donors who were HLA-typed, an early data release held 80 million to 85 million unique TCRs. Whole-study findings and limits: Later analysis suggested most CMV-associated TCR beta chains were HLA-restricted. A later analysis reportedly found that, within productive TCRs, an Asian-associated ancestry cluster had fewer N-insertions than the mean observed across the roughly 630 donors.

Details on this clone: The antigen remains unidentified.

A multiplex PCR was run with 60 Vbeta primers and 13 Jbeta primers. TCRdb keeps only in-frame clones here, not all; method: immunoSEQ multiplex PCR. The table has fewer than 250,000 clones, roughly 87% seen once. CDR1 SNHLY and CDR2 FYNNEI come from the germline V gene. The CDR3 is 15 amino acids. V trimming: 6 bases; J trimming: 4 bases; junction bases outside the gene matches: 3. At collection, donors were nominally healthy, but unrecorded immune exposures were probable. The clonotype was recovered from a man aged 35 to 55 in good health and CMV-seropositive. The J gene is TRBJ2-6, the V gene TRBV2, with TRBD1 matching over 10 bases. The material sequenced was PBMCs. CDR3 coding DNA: TGTGCCAGCAGAGGGACAGGGGCCGGGGCCAACGTCCTGACTTTC. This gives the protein CASRGTGAGANVLTF.